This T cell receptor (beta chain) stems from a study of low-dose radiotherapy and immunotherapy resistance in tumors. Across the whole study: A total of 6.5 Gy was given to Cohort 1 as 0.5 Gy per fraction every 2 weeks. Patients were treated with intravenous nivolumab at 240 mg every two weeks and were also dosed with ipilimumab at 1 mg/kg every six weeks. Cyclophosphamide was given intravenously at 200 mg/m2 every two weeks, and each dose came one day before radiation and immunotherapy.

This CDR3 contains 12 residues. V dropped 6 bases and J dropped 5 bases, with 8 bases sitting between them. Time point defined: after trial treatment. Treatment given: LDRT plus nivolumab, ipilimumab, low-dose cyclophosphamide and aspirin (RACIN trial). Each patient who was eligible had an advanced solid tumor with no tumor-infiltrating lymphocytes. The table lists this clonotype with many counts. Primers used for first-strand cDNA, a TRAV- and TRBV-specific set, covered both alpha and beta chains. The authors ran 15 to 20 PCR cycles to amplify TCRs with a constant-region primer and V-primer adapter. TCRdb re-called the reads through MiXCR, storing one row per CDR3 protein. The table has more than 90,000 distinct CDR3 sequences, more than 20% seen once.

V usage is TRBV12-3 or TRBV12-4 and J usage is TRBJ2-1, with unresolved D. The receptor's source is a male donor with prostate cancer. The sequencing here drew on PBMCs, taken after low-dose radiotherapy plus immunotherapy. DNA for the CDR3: TGTGCCAGCAGCCCGGAGCACAATGAGCAGTTCTTC. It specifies CASSPEHNEQFF.